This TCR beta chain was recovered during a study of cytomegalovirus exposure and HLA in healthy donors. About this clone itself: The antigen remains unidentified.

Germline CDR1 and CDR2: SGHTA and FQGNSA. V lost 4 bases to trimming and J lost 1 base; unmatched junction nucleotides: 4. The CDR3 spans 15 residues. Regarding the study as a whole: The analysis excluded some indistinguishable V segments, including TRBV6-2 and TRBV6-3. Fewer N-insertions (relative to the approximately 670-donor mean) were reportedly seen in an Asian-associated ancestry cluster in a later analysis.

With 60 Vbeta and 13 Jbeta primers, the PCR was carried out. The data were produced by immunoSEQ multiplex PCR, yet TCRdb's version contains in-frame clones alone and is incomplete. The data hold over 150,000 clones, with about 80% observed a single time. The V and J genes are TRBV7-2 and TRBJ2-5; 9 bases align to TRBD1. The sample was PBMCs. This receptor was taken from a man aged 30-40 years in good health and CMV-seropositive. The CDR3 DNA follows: TGTGCCAGCAGCTGGACAGGGGCCCCCCAAGAGACCCAGTACTTC. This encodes CASSWTGAPQETQYF.